Listed here are 30 T cell receptor beta chains from one sample, sequenced in a study of vaccination and CD4 T cells after COVID-19. Sequenced with the Oncomine TCR Beta short-read assay was DNA taken from cultured CD4+ T cells. TCRdb used MiXCR to reprocess the PCR reads, holding one entry per CDR3 protein. Of 13,000 or so distinct CDR3 sequences detected, around 60% appear once; the ten largest clones hold approximately 17%. Specified treatment: approximately 10-day PBMC culture with coronavirus spike peptide pools or control peptides (ViraFEST assay). No antigen has been identified for these receptors. Sequencing was performed on cultured CD4+ T cells from blood, taken after SARS-CoV-2 vaccination. Receptors were obtained from a human donor with COVID-19.

This clonotype was detected only a few times. The CDR3 DNA is TGCAGTGCTAAGGATCCTGGGGGTGGGCATGGAGGCTACACCTTC. This codes for CSAKDPGGGHGGYTF. This sequence joins TRBV20-1 and TRBJ1-2, with a tentative D call TRBD1 (5 bases). Germline CDR1 reads DFQATT; CDR2 reads SNEGSKA (reference sequence). The CDR3 sequence is 15 residues long. V was pared by 4 bases and J by 8 bases, with 23 bases between.

This clonotype showed up just a few times. The rearrangement joins TRBV20-1 to TRBJ1-5; D possibly corresponds to TRBD1 (6 bases). Trimming shortened V by 2 bases and J by 3 bases, and 11 bases separated the two germline ends. The CDR3 totals 14 residues. CDR1 DFQATT and CDR2 SNEGSKA come from the germline V gene (reference sequence). CDR3: CSARPQGNNQPQHF. The CDR3 DNA is TGCAGTGCTAGACCTCAGGGGAACAATCAGCCCCAGCATTTT.

This chain uses TRBV2 with TRBJ1-5; D unclear. CDR3 length: 14 amino acids. CDR1 is SNHLY and CDR2 is FYNNEI in the germline V gene. V shed 2 bases and J shed 6 bases, with 11 bases lying between them. CDR3 sequence: CASSEQARGQPQHF. The CDR3 bases are TGTGCCAGCAGTGAACAGGCAAGAGGTCAGCCCCAGCATTTT.

In its sample, this clonotype was seen a few times. The rearrangement links TRBV7-3 to TRBJ2-3; 13 bases fit TRBD2. Trimming at V came to 5 bases and at J to 10 bases, leaving 6 bases not matched to a gene. The germline V gene encodes CDR1 SGHTA and CDR2 FQGTGA. The CDR3 totals 14 residues. The CDR3 DNA reads as TGTGCCAGCAGCAGCACTAGCGGGGGGGCCCCGCAGTATTTT. This codes for CASSSTSGGAPQYF.

The V and J genes are TRBV7-2 and TRBJ1-5; unclear D gene. The germline gives CDR1 SGHTA, CDR2 FQGNSA. This CDR3 is 13 amino acids long. V shed 4 bases and J shed 4 bases, with 8 bases lying between them. Here the CDR3 DNA reads TGTGCCAGCAGCTGGACGGATAATCAGCCCCAGCATTTT. Translated, it gives CASSWTDNQPQHF.

This clonotype was found a few times. V gene TRBV7-2 combines with J gene TRBJ1-2; tentative D call: TRBD1 (6 bases). Germline loops: CDR1 SGHTA, CDR2 FQGNSA. The CDR3 extends over 13 amino acids. Trimming removed 1 base at V and 5 bases at J, with 8 bases between. The CDR3 loop is CASSLGGQYGYTF. The CDR3, as DNA: TGTGCCAGCAGCTTAGGGGGACAATATGGCTACACCTTC. Variable domain in full (rest from reference TRBV7-2 and TRBJ1-2): GAGVSQSPSNKVTEKGKDVELRCDPISGHTALYWYRQSLGQGLEFLIYFQGNSAPDKSGLPSDRFSAERTGGSVSTLTIQRTQQEDSAVYLCASSLGGQYGYTFGSGTRLTVV.

The chain is built from TRBV4-2 and TRBJ1-2; 7 bases agree with TRBD1. The CDR3 totals 15 residues. J was trimmed by 5 bases and V by 0 bases; bases with no gene match: 6. Germline CDR1 LGHNA, CDR2 YNFKEQ. Written as DNA, the CDR3 is TGTGCCAGCAGCCAAGATGCCGGGACAGTATATGGCTACACCTTC. Protein product: CASSQDAGTVYGYTF.

The V and J genes are TRBV21-1 and TRBJ2-3; the table assigns TRBD2, which was not confirmed against the DNA. TRBV21-1 is deemed a pseudogene. This CDR3 spans 19 amino acids. The CDR3 here is CASSKEPLRLAVGTDTQYF. DNA of the CDR3: TGTGCCAGCAGCAAAGAGCCCCTACGACTAGCGGTGGGCACAGATACGCAGTATTTT.

This clonotype was picked up a small number of times. The rearrangement joins TRBV6-1 to TRBJ2-5; 7 bases align to TRBD1. The trim removed 7 bases at V and 5 bases at J, leaving 4 bases unmatched. CDR3 length: 12 amino acids. Germline CDR1 and CDR2: MNHNS and SASEGT. Written as DNA, the CDR3 is TGTGCCAGCAACAGGGGCGGGGAGACCCAGTACTTC. Protein sequence: CASNRGGETQYF.

The CDR3 reads CSASGPDQETQYF. The CDR3 DNA reads TGCAGTGCTAGCGGCCCTGATCAAGAGACCCAGTACTTC. This chain connects TRBV20-1 to TRBJ2-5; unclear D gene. The CDR3 loop spans 13 amino acids. Deletions cut 3 bases from V and 2 bases from J, with 10 bases between. CDR1 is DFQATT, CDR2 SNEGSKA, per germline (reference sequence).

Note on this clonotype: Mismatch with germline at one junction end may stem from a read error. The chain employs TRBV7-7 and TRBJ2-1, with D maybe TRBD1 (5 bases). The CDR3 is 14 residues long. Germline lookup yields CDR1 SSHAT and CDR2 FNYEAQ (reference sequence). DNA of the CDR3: TGTGCTAGCAGCCTGACAGAAGTTAACAATGAGCAGTTCTTC. Encoded protein: CASSLTEVNNEQFF. The variable domain in full, completed from reference TRBV7-7 and TRBJ2-1, reads GAGVSQSPRYKVTKRGQDVTLRCDPISSHATLYWYQQALGQGPEFLTYFNYEAQPDKSGLPSDRFSAERPEGSISTLTIQRTEQRDSAMYRCASSLTEVNNEQFFGPGTRLTVL.

This sequence joins TRBV11-2 and TRBJ1-1; 7 nucleotides match TRBD1. The CDR3 totals 14 residues. The V gene's germline CDR1 is SGHAT and CDR2 FQNNGV. After removal of 5 bases from V and 5 bases from J, the junction contained 8 bases not matched to a gene. The chain's CDR3 is CASSMGTVRTEAFF. The DNA of the CDR3 is TGTGCCAGCAGCATGGGGACAGTTAGAACTGAAGCTTTCTTT. The whole variable domain, filled in from reference TRBV11-2 and TRBJ1-1, reads EAGVAQSPRYKIIEKRQSVAFWCNPISGHATLYWYQQILGQGPKLLIQFQNNGVVDDSQLPKDRFSAERLKGVDSTLKIQPAKLEDSAVYLCASSMGTVRTEAFFGQGTRLTVV.

The V and J genes are TRBV20-1 and TRBJ1-6, with D hard to call. Germline V gene sequence: CDR1 DFQATT, CDR2 SNEGSKA (reference sequence). The length of the CDR3 is 16 residues. V lost 0 bases and J 14 bases, leaving 23 bases between the germline ends. The CDR3 bases are TGCAGTGCTAGAGATGTCAACCCGGAGTCTGGTACATCCCTCCACTTT. This codes for CSARDVNPESGTSLHF.

This chain joins TRBV10-3 and TRBJ1-3; D unresolved. Per germline, CDR1 ENHRY and CDR2 SYGVKD. V dropped 0 bases and J dropped 4 bases, with 10 bases sitting between them. The CDR3 consists of 15 residues. The CDR3 reads CAISESLTAGNTIYF. Written as DNA, the CDR3 is TGTGCCATCAGTGAGTCGCTCACGGCGGGAAACACCATATATTTT.

This clonotype showed up just a few times. This chain connects TRBV7-9 to TRBJ1-1; no clear D gene. CDR3 size: 13 residues. Looked up from germline, CDR1 is SEHNR and CDR2 is FQNEAQ (reference sequence). With 5 bases removed from V and 1 base from J, the gap between germline ends came to 8 bases. CDR3 residues: CASSTTRNTEAFF. CDR3 bases: TGTGCCAGCAGCACCACAAGGAACACTGAAGCTTTCTTT.

V usage is TRBV5-8 and J usage is TRBJ1-6, with 8 bases that match TRBD1. Trimming removed 0 bases from V and 5 bases from J; junction bases left unmatched: 7. CDR3 length equals 17 residues. The germline V gene has CDR1 SGHTS and CDR2 YDEGEE. The chain's CDR3 is CASSLDVDRVDNSPLHF. CDR3 sequence (DNA): TGTGCCAGCAGCTTGGACGTGGACAGGGTGGATAATTCACCCCTCCACTTT.

The V and J genes are TRBV20-1 and TRBJ1-2; D possibly corresponds to TRBD1 (6 bases). The germline V gene has CDR1 DFQATT and CDR2 SNEGSKA (reference sequence). CDR3 length equals 13 residues. The V and J ends lost 5 bases and 4 bases respectively, with 14 bases between them. CDR3 nucleotides: TGCAGTGCTGATAACAGGGATGGCTATGGCTACACCTTC. Encoded protein: CSADNRDGYGYTF.

V gene TRBV12-3 or TRBV12-4 combines with J gene TRBJ2-7; 9 positions agree with TRBD1. The CDR3 has 15 residues. With 6 bases clipped from V and 2 bases from J, the junction kept 8 bases outside the gene matches. The CDR3 here is CASRLSGQGTYEQYF. As DNA, the CDR3 is TGTGCCAGCAGACTATCGGGACAGGGAACCTACGAGCAGTACTTC.

This chain uses TRBV7-6 with TRBJ2-1, with D perhaps TRBD1 (6 bases). The CDR3 has 14 amino acids. Trimming pared 4 bases from V and 2 bases from J, leaving 9 bases between. Germline values: CDR1 SGHVS, CDR2 FNYEAQ. In DNA, the CDR3 is TGTGCCAGCAGCTGGCAGGGGACCTACAATGAGCAGTTCTTC. Residues: CASSWQGTYNEQFF.

The rearrangement uses TRBV20-1 and TRBJ2-7; D remains ambiguous. Trimming pared 1 base from V and 2 bases from J, leaving 12 bases between. The CDR3 has 14 residues. Germline CDR1 DFQATT, CDR2 SNEGSKA (reference sequence). CDR3 residues: CSARGWSAPYEQYF. The CDR3 DNA sequence: TGCAGTGCTAGAGGTTGGTCAGCCCCCTACGAGCAGTACTTC.

The CDR3 DNA reads TGTGCCAGCAGCTTAGCCGGCCCAGGGTCGGGAAACACCATATATTTT. Translation: CASSLAGPGSGNTIYF. The chain employs TRBV7-2 and TRBJ1-3, with a tentative D call TRBD1 (5 bases). This CDR3 spans 16 amino acids. The V gene lost 0 bases and the J gene lost 4 bases, with 13 bases spanning the gap. Germline loops: CDR1 SGHTA, CDR2 FQGNSA.

In regard to this clonotype: One junction end disagrees with the germline gene, perhaps due to a read error. The chain combines TRBV5-1 with TRBJ2-2, with D maybe TRBD2 (5 bases). The CDR3 runs to 16 residues. Germline-derived CDR1 and CDR2 are SGHRS and YFSETQ. CDR3 region: CASRLVERRTTGELFF. In DNA, the CDR3 is TGCGCCAGCAGGTTGGTGGAGCGGAGGACCACCGGGGAGCTGTTTTTT.

This clonotype was recorded once. V usage is TRBV5-1 and J usage is TRBJ1-1; no clear D. The CDR3 runs to 16 residues. Germline CDR1 is SGHRS and CDR2 is YFSETQ. Trimming shortened V by 0 bases and J by 0 bases, and 12 bases separated the two germline ends. As DNA, the CDR3 is TGCGCCAGCAGCTTGGGGGTTAAGAGTATGAACACTGAAGCTTTCTTT. It encodes CASSLGVKSMNTEAFF.

The V gene is TRBV27, the J gene TRBJ2-1; 10 positions agree with TRBD2. The CDR3 covers 15 residues. CDR1 MNHEY and CDR2 SMNVEV come from the germline V gene (reference sequence). Trimming took 5 bases from V and 6 from J; bases not matched to a gene: 7. CDR3 in amino acids: CASSLQRGGLNEQFF. The DNA for the CDR3 is TGTGCCAGCAGTCTCCAGCGGGGGGGCCTCAATGAGCAGTTCTTC.

The chain couples TRBV20-1 to TRBJ2-2; D is unresolved. V lost 3 bases to trimming and J lost 2 bases, with 13 bases between them. Germline CDR1 is DFQATT and CDR2 is SNEGSKA (reference sequence). The CDR3 consists of 15 residues. CDR3 nucleotide sequence: TGCAGTGCTAGGACGGCACCATCCAACACCGGGGAGCTGTTTTTT. Its protein product is CSARTAPSNTGELFF.

The chain carries TRBV20-1 and TRBJ1-5; 7 positions match TRBD1. This CDR3 has 13 amino acids. The junction had 8 bases not matched to a gene; V was cut back by 6 bases and J by 6 bases. The germline CDR1 and CDR2 sequences are DFQATT and SNEGSKA (reference sequence). The DNA for the CDR3 is TGCAGTGCCCCATCCAGGGGGGCTCAGCCCCAGCATTTT. Its protein product is CSAPSRGAQPQHF.

The chain uses TRBV20-1 and TRBJ1-5; tentatively, D is TRBD1 (6 bases). Germline CDR1 and CDR2: DFQATT and SNEGSKA (reference sequence). This CDR3 spans 16 amino acids. V lost 1 base to trimming and J lost 0 bases, with 13 bases between them. The CDR3 spells CSARVARQASNQPQHF. CDR3 DNA: TGCAGTGCTAGAGTTGCCCGACAGGCTAGCAATCAGCCCCAGCATTTT.

To note about this clonotype: The junction differs from germline at one of its ends, possibly a read error. The V gene is TRBV6-1, the J gene TRBJ2-7; D unresolved. Germline V gene sequence: CDR1 MNHNS, CDR2 SASEGT. The CDR3 has 13 residues. The CDR3 protein is CASGEWSSYEQYF. DNA for the CDR3: TGTGCCAGCGGTGAGTGGAGCTCCTACGAGCAGTACTTC.

The gene calls are TRBV20-1 and TRBJ2-5, with a tentative D call TRBD1 (6 bases). The germline CDR1 and CDR2 sequences are DFQATT and SNEGSKA (reference sequence). Between the trimmed V and J ends, which lost 2 bases and 1 base, there was a span of 14 bases. The CDR3 consists of 15 residues. CDR3 residues: CSARKATGPQETQYF. CDR3 nucleotides: TGCAGTGCTAGAAAGGCCACAGGGCCCCAAGAGACCCAGTACTTC.

In this sample, this clonotype turned up a few times. This rearrangement joins TRBV6-2 or TRBV6-3 to TRBJ1-5, with no clear D. This CDR3 region has 15 residues. Per the germline V gene, CDR1 is MNHEY and CDR2 is SVGEGT. Trimming cost V 5 bases and J 4 bases, with 15 bases left between them. Here the CDR3 DNA reads TGTGCCAGCAGTCCCTCGAGGGCGGGGAATCAGCCCCAGCATTTT. Encoded protein: CASSPSRAGNQPQHF.